These 2 T cell receptor beta chains were sequenced from one sample in a study of blood T cell repertoires in COVID-19. The repertoire was sequenced with immunoSEQ multiplex PCR; TCRdb's copy has only in-frame clones and lacks some. Altogether 260,000 or so clones are present, approximately 88% being singletons, with the ten largest covering just over 2.5%. Sequenced: PBMCs or T cells enriched from blood (not recorded which). The receptor source for this set is a woman aged 25 to 45 with acute COVID-19.

V is TRBV19 and J is TRBJ1-5, with D possibly TRBD1 on 5 matching bases. The germline V and J ends were trimmed by 3 bases and 3 bases, with 15 bases remaining between them. The germline gives CDR1 LNHDA, CDR2 SQIVND (reference sequence). The CDR3 totals 16 residues. The CDR3 sequence: CASSMGYGGVNQPQHF. For the CDR3, the DNA is TGTGCCAGTAGTATGGGGTACGGGGGGGTCAATCAGCCCCAGCATTTT.

CDR3 sequence reads: CSVSGGATDTQYF. In DNA form, the CDR3 reads TGCAGCGTTAGCGGGGGGGCCACAGATACGCAGTATTTT. This chain connects TRBV29-1 to TRBJ2-3, with TRBD2 identical over 10 bases. V shed 5 bases, J shed 2 bases, and the junction held 1 base outside the gene matches. Germline V lookup: CDR1 SQVTM, CDR2 ANQGSEA. The CDR3 runs 13 residues.